A single sample gave rise to the 5 T cell receptor beta chains below, sequenced in a study of T cell responses to AZD1222 COVID-19 vaccine. Sequenced by immunoSEQ multiplex PCR; TCRdb stores in-frame clones only, minus some. The table has over 110,000 clones, roughly 90% seen once. The source was peripheral blood, collected 28 days after the second AZD1222 dose. Receptors originate from an adult who received the AZD1222 COVID-19 vaccine.

This chain connects TRBV3-1 (or the pseudogene TRBV3-2) to TRBJ2-7; unclear D gene. In germline, CDR1 is LGHDT, CDR2 YNNKEL (reference sequence). The CDR3 has 10 residues. The CDR3 DNA sequence: TGTGCCAGCACCCAAAGCGAGCAGTACGTC. It specifies CASTQSEQYV.

The chain employs TRBV6-2 or TRBV6-3 and TRBJ2-3, with 8 nucleotides matching TRBD1. Germline V gives CDR1 MNHEY, CDR2 SVGEGT. CDR3 length equals 15 residues. V gave up 1 base and J gave up 6 bases; unmatched junction bases: 6. CDR3 coding DNA: TGTGCCAGCAGTTACTATGGACAGGGCTCGGATACGCAGTATTTT. Protein sequence: CASSYYGQGSDTQYF.

The V and J genes are TRBV7-9 and TRBJ2-1; weak D call: TRBD1 (5 bases). Germline loops: CDR1 SEHNR, CDR2 FQNEAQ (reference sequence). Trimming stripped 5 bases from V and 7 bases from J, with 12 bases between. The length of the CDR3 is 13 residues. The CDR3 DNA is TGTGCCAGCAGCGAGTTGGGGCGGAATGAGCAGTTCTTC. Its protein is CASSELGRNEQFF.

This rearrangement joins TRBV5-1 to TRBJ1-1; D gene ambiguous. The CDR3 totals 17 residues. V was cut by 5 bases and J by 4 bases, with 24 bases left in between. CDR1 and CDR2 (germline): SGHRS, YFSETQ. The CDR3 nucleotides read TGCGCCAGCAGTCCTGCCGAACGCTTGGCCGCCGGCACTGAAGCTTTCTTT. It encodes CASSPAERLAAGTEAFF. The variable domain in full, with the rest retrieved from reference TRBV5-1 and TRBJ1-1, is KAGVTQTPRYLIKTRGQQVTLSCSPISGHRSVSWYQQTPGQGLQFLFEYFSETQRNKGNFPGRFSGRQFSNSRSEMNVSTLELGDSALYLCASSPAERLAAGTEAFFGQGTRLTVV.

This clone was detected only once. The V call is TRBV19, the J call TRBJ1-5, with D tentatively TRBD1 (5 bases). V dropped 9 bases and J dropped 7 bases, with 19 bases sitting between them. The length of the CDR3 is 14 residues. The V gene's germline CDR1 is LNHDA and CDR2 SQIVND (reference sequence). The CDR3 region has the DNA TGTGCCAGCAAAGGGACTATCAGGGTCCAGCCCCAGCATTTT. This encodes CASKGTIRVQPQHF.